Following are 23 T cell receptor beta chains from one sample sequenced in a study of blood T cells in healthy people across ages. A second roughly 7 to 11 cycle PCR used barcoded and J-beta primers. TCRdb reprocessed the 5' RACE reads via MiXCR and lists one record per CDR3 protein. The table lists hundreds of thousands of distinct CDR3 sequences, 58% of them singletons, with approximately 21% in the top ten. The material sequenced was blood. These receptors originate from a man aged 25 to 40 in good health.

As DNA, the CDR3 is TGCAGTGCCGGGGGCGGGAGAGGCGACATTCAGTACTTC. It translates to CSAGGGRGDIQYF. J is TRBJ2-4 and V is TRBV20-1; D is possibly TRBD2 (7 bases). The CDR3 length is 13 residues. CDR1 is DFQATT, CDR2 SNEGSKA, per germline (reference sequence). Trimming pared 6 bases from V and 8 bases from J, leaving 17 bases between.

This clonotype was counted at least ten times. The rearrangement joins TRBV11-3 to TRBJ2-1, with D possibly TRBD1 on 6 matching bases. The CDR3 has 15 residues. V was cut by 3 bases and J by 4 bases, with 13 bases left in between. From germline, CDR1 is SGHNT and CDR2 YENEEA. The CDR3 sequence: CASSFRQDGYNEQFF. CDR3 sequence (DNA): TGTGCCAGCAGCTTCAGACAGGACGGGTACAATGAGCAGTTCTTC.

The chain combines TRBV7-3 with TRBJ2-5; 9 nucleotides align to TRBD1. V was pared by 5 bases and J by 1 base, with 11 bases of the junction left unmatched. Per the germline V gene, CDR1 is SGHTA and CDR2 is FQGTGA. This CDR3 contains 17 residues. CDR3: CASSQGSGTGTQETQYF. The CDR3 DNA follows: TGTGCCAGCAGCCAGGGCTCCGGGACAGGGACCCAAGAGACCCAGTACTTC.

In its sample, this clonotype was seen once. The rearrangement uses TRBV12-3 or TRBV12-4 and TRBJ2-7; D ambiguous. V was cut by 3 bases and J by 3 bases, with 9 bases left in between. The length of the CDR3 is 13 residues. The CDR3 DNA reads TGTGCCAGCAGTTTCGCTCAATTCTACGAGCAGTACTTC. This encodes CASSFAQFYEQYF.

This chain uses TRBV3-1 with TRBJ2-3, with D possibly being TRBD2 (5 bases). Germline V lookup: CDR1 LGHDT, CDR2 YNNKEL (reference sequence). The CDR3 totals 16 residues. The germline V and J ends were trimmed by 0 bases and 3 bases, with 13 bases remaining between them. The CDR3 is CASSQELLGGTDTQYF. CDR3 sequence (DNA): TGTGCCAGCAGCCAAGAGCTACTAGGAGGTACAGATACGCAGTATTTT.

This clonotype has just one count. The rearrangement links TRBV6-2 or TRBV6-3 to TRBJ1-4, with 9 bases fitting TRBD1. Germline CDR1 reads MNHEY; CDR2 reads SVGEGT. The CDR3 contains 16 residues. V was pared by 8 bases and J by 0 bases, with 7 bases of the junction left unmatched. The CDR3 loop reads CASDGQGKATNEKLFF. DNA for the CDR3: TGTGCCAGCGATGGACAGGGGAAGGCAACTAATGAAAAACTGTTTTTT.

CDR3 sequence: CAWSLGPGETQYF. Written as DNA, the CDR3 is TGTGCCTGGAGTTTAGGACCCGGAGAGACCCAGTACTTC. The chain combines TRBV30 with TRBJ2-5; D is undetermined. This CDR3 has 13 amino acids. Trimming took off 2 bases at V and 4 bases at J, with 11 bases between the two ends. Germline V gene lookup returns CDR1 GTSNPN and CDR2 SVGIG (reference sequence).

The sample holds a few counts of this clonotype. V gene TRBV10-3 combines with J gene TRBJ2-3; D perhaps matches TRBD2 (6 bases). V shed 6 bases and J shed 4 bases, with 14 bases lying between them. Germline V lookup: CDR1 ENHRY, CDR2 SYGVKD. The length of the CDR3 is 14 residues. This CDR3 is CAIRLAQASDTQYF. The DNA of the CDR3 is TGTGCCATCAGACTAGCTCAAGCATCAGATACGCAGTATTTT.

This clonotype was counted a few times. The chain combines TRBV7-2 with TRBJ2-1, with D possibly being TRBD2 (6 bases). The CDR3 spans 13 residues. Trimming cost V 3 bases and J 10 bases, with 13 bases left between them. CDR1 and CDR2 (germline): SGHTA, FQGNSA. The CDR3 bases are TGTGCCAGCAGCTTGGGGGGTAGGATGGAGCAGTTCTTC. Its translation: CASSLGGRMEQFF. The variable domain in full, completed from reference TRBV7-2 and TRBJ2-1, reads GAGVSQSPSNKVTEKGKDVELRCDPISGHTALYWYRQSLGQGLEFLIYFQGNSAPDKSGLPSDRFSAERTGGSVSTLTIQRTQQEDSAVYLCASSLGGRMEQFFGPGTRLTVL.

J is TRBJ2-1 and V is TRBV29-1, with TRBD2 matching 9 bases. The CDR3 has 13 amino acids. After removal of 5 bases from V and 2 bases from J, the junction contained 1 base not matched to a gene. Germline V gives CDR1 SQVTM, CDR2 ANQGSEA. The CDR3 DNA follows: TGCAGCGTTAGCGGGAGGACCTACAATGAGCAGTTCTTC. Translated, it gives CSVSGRTYNEQFF.

The V gene is TRBV3-1, the J gene TRBJ2-5; possibly TRBD1 for D (6 bases). The DNA end is a closer match to TRBJ2-7, so the J assignment may be wrong. The V gene's germline CDR1 is LGHDT and CDR2 YNNKEL (reference sequence). This CDR3 is built from 15 residues. CDR3 amino acids: CASSSIPDSGSEQYF. CDR3 in DNA: TGTGCCAGCAGTTCTATTCCGGACAGTGGGAGCGAGCAGTACTTC.

The sample holds a few counts of this clonotype. V gene TRBV29-1 combines with J gene TRBJ2-5, with 13 positions matching TRBD2. This CDR3 region has 13 residues. Germline V gives CDR1 SQVTM, CDR2 ANQGSEA. V shed 6 bases and J 5 bases; nucleotides not matched to a gene: 3. The CDR3 spells CSVTLAGGETQYF. The CDR3, as DNA: TGCAGCGTCACACTAGCGGGAGGGGAGACCCAGTACTTC.

This chain connects TRBV30 to TRBJ2-4, with 9 bases aligning to TRBD1. Matching the DNA end better, TRBJ2-7 makes the J call doubtful. Germline CDR1 and CDR2: GTSNPN and SVGIG (reference sequence). This CDR3 is 13 amino acids long. The CDR3: CAWRGQGNYEQYF. The DNA for the CDR3 is TGTGCCTGGAGGGGACAGGGAAACTACGAGCAGTACTTC.

This sequence joins TRBV7-3 and TRBJ2-1; 13 nucleotides agree with TRBD2. Germline assignment: CDR1 SGHTA and CDR2 FQGTGA. V was clipped by 6 bases and J by 8 bases; unmatched bases: 19. The CDR3 contains 19 residues. The CDR3 region is CASSPYPRTSGSRSHEQFF. The CDR3 DNA reads as TGTGCCAGCAGTCCATACCCGAGGACTAGCGGGAGTAGGTCGCATGAGCAGTTCTTC.

The chain joins TRBV10-3 to TRBJ2-3; 16 nucleotides align to TRBD2. The CDR3 sequence is 19 residues long. CDR1 ENHRY and CDR2 SYGVKD come from the germline V gene. J was trimmed by 2 bases and V by 7 bases; bases with no gene match: 12. The CDR3 loop reads CAIKHPGLAGGPITDTQYF. DNA for the CDR3: TGTGCCATCAAACACCCGGGACTAGCGGGGGGGCCGATCACAGATACGCAGTATTTT.

The rearrangement links TRBV28 to TRBJ2-5; possible D gene TRBD1, 5 bases. V was shortened by 1 base and J by 1 base, with 13 bases between the two germline ends. The germline V gene has CDR1 MDHEN and CDR2 SYDVKM. The CDR3 has 16 residues. CDR3 amino acids: CASSLFTGYFQETQYF. CDR3 DNA: TGTGCCAGCAGTTTATTCACAGGCTATTTCCAAGAGACCCAGTACTTC.

This chain links TRBV28 with TRBJ2-1, with D possibly being TRBD2 (5 bases). The V gene lost 2 bases and the J gene lost 3 bases, with 17 bases spanning the gap. The CDR3 loop spans 17 amino acids. Germline V gene data show CDR1 as MDHEN and CDR2 as SYDVKM. In DNA form, the CDR3 reads TGTGCCAGCAGTTTAGGGTGGAGCGGCAAAAGCTACAATGAGCAGTTCTTC. Its translation is CASSLGWSGKSYNEQFF.

This clonotype was counted only a few times. This chain links TRBV28 with TRBJ2-4, with a weak D call TRBD2 (6 bases). Germline CDR1 MDHEN, CDR2 SYDVKM. The CDR3 is 13 amino acids. V dropped 1 base and J dropped 13 bases, with 14 bases sitting between them. Written as DNA, the CDR3 is TGTGCCAGCAGTTTATCAGCGGGTGGGGAGCAGTACTTC. This sequence encodes CASSLSAGGEQYF.

The chain carries TRBV20-1 and TRBJ1-5; TRBD1 matches 9 bases. V was pared by 6 bases and J by 0 bases, with 6 bases of the junction left unmatched. CDR3 length: 15 residues. CDR1 is DFQATT and CDR2 is SNEGSKA in the germline V gene (reference sequence). The CDR3 DNA is TGCAGTGCCAGGACAGGGGATTATAGCAATCAGCCCCAGCATTTT. Its protein is CSARTGDYSNQPQHF.

This clonotype was found once. The chain is built from TRBV20-1 and TRBJ2-6, with unresolved D. V dropped 7 bases and J dropped 4 bases, with 11 bases sitting between them. This CDR3 contains 13 residues. CDR1 and CDR2 (germline): DFQATT, SNEGSKA (reference sequence). This CDR3 reads CSVMLPGANVLTF. The CDR3 DNA reads as TGCAGTGTCATGCTGCCGGGGGCCAACGTCCTGACTTTC.

The chain joins TRBV9 to TRBJ1-1, with D perhaps TRBD1 (6 bases). The CDR3 loop spans 12 amino acids. Germline CDR1 and CDR2: SGDLS and YYNGEE. V lost 2 bases and J lost 10, with 12 bases in between. The CDR3 DNA follows: TGTGCCAGCAGCGTGCCACAGGGCGCAGCTTTCTTT. It encodes CASSVPQGAAFF.

V is TRBV9 and J is TRBJ2-1, with D possibly being TRBD1 or TRBD2 (6 bases each). The CDR3 length is 15 residues. The V gene lost 3 bases and the J gene lost 7 bases, with 17 bases spanning the gap. Germline V gene data show CDR1 as SGDLS and CDR2 as YYNGEE. The CDR3 loop is CASSAGAAGSNEQFF. CDR3 nucleotides: TGTGCCAGCAGCGCGGGGGCCGCCGGGAGTAATGAGCAGTTCTTC.

This clonotype was observed a few times. The chain is built from TRBV6-2 or TRBV6-3 and TRBJ1-2; D is unclear. CDR3 length equals 13 residues. Trimming shortened V by 6 bases and J by 4 bases, and 12 bases separated the two germline ends. Germline V CDR1 and CDR2: MNHEY, SVGEGT. The DNA of the CDR3 is TGTGCCAGCAGCCACTCGAGGAGCTATGGCTACACCTTC. This gives the protein CASSHSRSYGYTF.